This is a list of T cell receptor beta chains from one sample in a study of siplizumab effects on memory and regulatory T cells. Method: immunoSEQ multiplex PCR; TCRdb's copy keeps in-frame clones and lacks some. This table has about 120,000 clones, about 93% appearing once. Source material: non-Treg CD4+ T cells sorted from blood. The receptors here all came from a human donor in good health. The CDR3 runs from the conserved cysteine through the conserved F or W. The D gene is left open where the match is weak. Not all rows give a size; the values are once, few, many and, for expanded clones, a class.

D	V	J	size	DNA	CDR3
.	TRBV2	TRBJ2-2	.	TGTGCCAGCAGGGATGTCGGGAGCACCGGGGAGCTGTTTTTT	CASRDVGSTGELFF
.	TRBV25-1	TRBJ1-2	.	TGTGCCAGCAGTGAACCGGGACGGTATGGCTACACCTTC	CASSEPGRYGYTF
TRBD1	TRBV7-6	TRBJ2-5	.	TGTGCCAGCAGCTTAGGGGGGACAGTCCAAGAGACCCAGTACTTC	CASSLGGTVQETQYF
.	TRBV6-5	TRBJ1-1	.	TGTGCCAGCAGTTACGACGGGACCATCATGAACACTGAAGCTTTCTTT	CASSYDGTIMNTEAFF
TRBD1	TRBV6-5	TRBJ2-7	.	TGTGCCAGCAGAATTCCCGGGACAGGTTCCTACGAGCAGTACTTC	CASRIPGTGSYEQYF
TRBD1	TRBV2	TRBJ1-4	.	TGTGCCAGCAGTGATAGGACAGGGGGAACTGAAAAACTGTTTTTT	CASSDRTGGTEKLFF
TRBD1	TRBV5-4	TRBJ1-4	.	TGTGCCAGCAGCCAGGGACAGTTGAATGAAAAACTGTTTTTT	CASSQGQLNEKLFF
TRBD1	TRBV4-1	TRBJ2-1	.	TGCGCCAGCAGCCAACCGACCGGGACAGTCCGGTTCTTC	CASSQPTGTVRFF
.	TRBV30	TRBJ1-2	.	TGTGCCTGGAGCGCAGGGAATTATGGCTACACCTTC	CAWSAGNYGYTF
.	TRBV6-5	TRBJ2-5	.	TGTGCCAGCAGCCTACTAGCCGCGGAGACCCAGTACTTC	CASSLLAAETQYF
TRBD2	TRBV5-1	TRBJ2-3	.	TGCGCCAGCAGCAACTGGGCTAGCGGGGATAGCACAGATACGCAGTATTTT	CASSNWASGDSTDTQYF
.	TRBV2	TRBJ1-1	once	TGTGCCAGCAGAACGACAGGAGGCACTGAAGCTTTCTTT	CASRTTGGTEAFF
.	TRBV25-1	TRBJ1-2	.	TGTGCCAGCGGTGCTACCGGGTTCGGCTACACCTTC	CASGATGFGYTF
.	TRBV28	TRBJ1-2	.	TGTGCCAGCATCCGGGGGAATAACTATGGCTACACCTTC	CASIRGNNYGYTF
.	TRBV7-2	TRBJ2-7	.	TGTGCCAGCAGTTTCCGGGACAACACCTACGAGCAGTACTTC	CASSFRDNTYEQYF
.	TRBV30	TRBJ2-7	.	TGTGCCTGGACTGGGACACCCGACTACGAGCAGTACTTC	CAWTGTPDYEQYF
.	TRBV5-1	TRBJ2-5	.	TGCGCCAGCAGCTTGGGAGGGGTAGGGTCCGTGGAGACCCAGTACTTC	CASSLGGVGSVETQYF
.	TRBV5-4	TRBJ1-6	.	TGTGCCAGCAGCCCCCGAGGGAGCTCCTATAATTCACCCCTCCACTTT	CASSPRGSSYNSPLHF
TRBD2	TRBV11-2	TRBJ2-1	.	TGTGCCAGCAGCTTAGCGTGGGCTAGCGGGGGGCTGACAATGGGGCAGTTCTTC	CASSLAWASGGLTMGQFF
TRBD1	TRBV18	TRBJ1-1	.	TGTGCCAGCTCACTCGACAGGGGAACTGAAGCTTTCTTT	CASSLDRGTEAFF
TRBD2	TRBV14	TRBJ2-1	.	TGTGCCAGCAGCCAACAGCGGGGGGGCTACAATGAGCAGTTCTTC	CASSQQRGGYNEQFF
.	TRBV28	TRBJ2-7	.	TGTGCCAGCCGGTGGGGCCCCCACGAGCAGTACTTC	CASRWGPHEQYF
.	TRBV19	TRBJ2-5	.	TGTGCCAGTAGTATCCCCGGGGGCCGGGAGACCCAGTACTTC	CASSIPGGRETQYF
TRBD1	TRBV9	TRBJ2-1	.	TGTGCCAGCAGCGCCCCCGGGACAGGGGGCTTTCTATCCGGCAATGAGCAGTTCTTC	CASSAPGTGGFLSGNEQFF
.	TRBV7-2	TRBJ1-6	.	TGTGCCAGCAGCCTTTTGCATGGGGCAGCCCTCCACTTT	CASSLLHGAALHF
TRBD1	TRBV6-1	TRBJ1-1	.	TGTGCCAGTGACCGGGACAGGGTCGATGCTTTCTTT	CASDRDRVDAFF
TRBD1	TRBV6-5	TRBJ2-7	.	TGTGCCAGCAGGGGGGACAGGGGCCCCTACGAGCAGTACTTC	CASRGDRGPYEQYF
.	TRBV18	TRBJ1-1	few	TGTGCCAGCTCACCCCGGGACACTGAAGCTTTCTTT	CASSPRDTEAFF
.	TRBV18	TRBJ1-1	.	TGTGCCAGCTCACCAGGGGGGAACACTGAAGCTTTCTTT	CASSPGGNTEAFF
TRBD1	TRBV2	TRBJ2-3	once	TGTGCCGGCACGGGACAGATAAAGGGGGATACGCAGTATTTT	CAGTGQIKGDTQYF
TRBD1	TRBV6-5	TRBJ2-2	.	TGTGCCAGCAGGTGGGACAGGGATACCGGGGAGCTGTTTTTT	CASRWDRDTGELFF
TRBD1	TRBV27	TRBJ1-1	.	TGTGCCAGCAGTTCGTTGACAGGGGCAGCTTTCTTT	CASSSLTGAAFF
TRBD1	TRBV7-6	TRBJ2-7	.	TGTGCCAGCAGCCAGGAGACAGGGCACGAGCAGTACTTC	CASSQETGHEQYF
TRBD2	TRBV19	TRBJ2-3	.	TGTGCCAGTGGACGGACTAGCGCCACAGATACGCAGTATTTT	CASGRTSATDTQYF
.	TRBV7-3	TRBJ2-4	few	TGTGCCAGCAGCTTAAACCGGGTTGAGTACTTC	CASSLNRVEYF
.	TRBV5-6	TRBJ1-1	.	TGTGCCAGCAGCGCGACGAGGAACACTGAAGCTTTCTTT	CASSATRNTEAFF
.	TRBV27	TRBJ2-3	.	TGTGCCAGCAGTTTTCGGAGGATCACAGATACGCAGTATTTT	CASSFRRITDTQYF
TRBD1	TRBV4-2	TRBJ1-2	.	TGTGCCAGCAGCCTGGAGACAGGGTCTGGCTACACCTTC	CASSLETGSGYTF
TRBD2	TRBV6-5	TRBJ2-3	.	TGTACCAGTTCCGGGGGGGTAGTGACAGATACGCAGTATTTT	CTSSGGVVTDTQYF
TRBD1	TRBV6-5	TRBJ1-3	once	TGTGCCAGCAGACCGACAGGGATGGAAAACACCATATATTTT	CASRPTGMENTIYF
.	TRBV5-1	TRBJ1-3	.	TGCGCCAGCAGCTTCTCAGGGCCTGGAAACACCATATATTTT	CASSFSGPGNTIYF
.	TRBV5-4	TRBJ1-4	.	TGTGCCAGCAGCCGAGGTTCCCAAGAAAAACTGTTTTTT	CASSRGSQEKLFF
TRBD2	TRBV7-8	TRBJ2-5	.	TGTGCCAGCAGCTTACGCGGGGGGGCCGGTACCCAAGAGACCCAGTACTTC	CASSLRGGAGTQETQYF
.	TRBV6-5	TRBJ1-6	.	TGTGCCAGCAGTTACGGTATGGGGGTTAATTCACCCCTCCACTTT	CASSYGMGVNSPLHF
.	TRBV7-2	TRBJ1-2	.	TGTGCCAGCAGCTTAGCCCAGGCCGGGGGTGGCTACACCTTC	CASSLAQAGGGYTF